This passage covers 17 T cell receptor beta chains from one sample sequenced in a study of blood T cell repertoires in COVID-19. TCRdb's table, derived via immunoSEQ multiplex PCR, lists solely in-frame clones and lacks some. The table has 300,000 to 350,000 clones, roughly 91% seen once; the top ten hold over 8.5%. Sequenced: PBMCs or T cells enriched from blood (not recorded which). The origin of the receptors is a young woman who had recovered from COVID-19.

V and J are TRBV2 and TRBJ2-5, with a possible D match to TRBD2 (5 bases). V was shortened by 6 bases and J by 5 bases, with 16 bases between the two germline ends. The CDR3 totals 14 residues. Germline loops: CDR1 SNHLY, CDR2 FYNNEI. The CDR3 here is CASRIWVGGETQYF. CDR3 DNA: TGTGCCAGCAGGATCTGGGTAGGCGGGGAGACCCAGTACTTC.

V gene TRBV4-3 combines with J gene TRBJ2-1, with TRBD2 matching over 7 bases. The junction had 10 bases not matched to a gene; V was cut back by 4 bases and J by 7 bases. CDR1 and CDR2 from the germline V gene are LGHNA and YSLEER. The CDR3 is 15 amino acids. The CDR3 sequence: CASSPRGEIRNEQFF. CDR3 nucleotides: TGCGCCAGCAGCCCTCGGGGGGAAATTAGAAATGAGCAGTTCTTC.

V usage is TRBV6-5 and J usage is TRBJ1-3, with D unresolved. Germline V gene lookup returns CDR1 MNHEY and CDR2 SVGAGI. The CDR3 is made up of 15 amino acids. V shed 6 bases and J shed 1 base, with 13 bases lying between them. The CDR3 region is CASSLEAPSGNTIYF. In DNA form, the CDR3 reads TGTGCCAGCAGCCTCGAGGCACCTTCTGGAAACACCATATATTTT.

The J gene is TRBJ2-5, the V gene TRBV28, with a possible D match to TRBD1 (6 bases). The CDR3 is 15 residues long. Per germline, CDR1 MDHEN and CDR2 SYDVKM. V lost 4 bases, J lost 0 bases, and 12 bases lay in between. The CDR3, as DNA: TGTGCCAGCAGTTCGGGACAAACGTACCAAGAGACCCAGTACTTC. Its translation: CASSSGQTYQETQYF. The whole variable domain, filled in from reference TRBV28 and TRBJ2-5, reads DVKVTQSSRYLVKRTGEKVFLECVQDMDHENMFWYRQDPGLGLRLIYFSYDVKMKEKGDIPEGYSVSREKKERFSLILESASTNQTSMYLCASSSGQTYQETQYFGPGTRLLVL.

The chain recombines TRBV6-2 or TRBV6-3 with TRBJ2-1; 7 bases agree with TRBD2. The V and J ends lost 5 bases and 10 bases, in that order; junction bases with no gene match: 2. This CDR3 has 11 residues. Germline CDR1 is MNHEY and CDR2 is SVGEGT. The CDR3 is CASSRLAEQFF. The CDR3 DNA is TGTGCCAGCAGTAGACTAGCAGAGCAGTTCTTC.

V gene TRBV21-1 combines with J gene TRBJ2-7; TRBD2, the table's D call, was not compared with the DNA. TRBV21-1 constitutes a pseudogene. The CDR3 spans 15 residues. CDR3 in amino acids: CASIRWGRDYYEQYF. CDR3 bases: TGTGCCAGCATTCGTTGGGGCAGGGACTACTACGAGCAGTACTTC.

V is TRBV30 and J is TRBJ2-7; TRBD2 agrees at 8 bases. J was trimmed by 4 bases and V by 5 bases; bases with no gene match: 4. Germline V gene data show CDR1 as GTSNPN and CDR2 as SVGIG (reference sequence). The CDR3 totals 12 residues. The CDR3 DNA reads TGTGCCTGGGGAGCGGGAGTGTACGAGCAGTACTTC. It codes for CAWGAGVYEQYF.

J is TRBJ2-5 and V is TRBV6-5, with 7 positions matching TRBD1. Germline CDR1 reads MNHEY; CDR2 reads SVGAGI. The CDR3 has 15 amino acids. The V segment lost 1 base and the J segment 1 base; nucleotides outside the gene matches: 3. The chain's CDR3 is CASSYLRQGQETQYF. CDR3 coding DNA: TGTGCCAGCAGTTACTTAAGACAGGGCCAAGAGACCCAGTACTTC.

DNA of the CDR3: TGTGCCAGCAGCTCGCCGACTAGCGGAAGCACAGATACGCAGTATTTT. Protein: CASSSPTSGSTDTQYF. The chain uses TRBV11-2 and TRBJ2-3; TRBD2 agrees at 9 bases. The germline CDR1 and CDR2 sequences are SGHAT and FQNNGV. Trimming removed 4 bases from V and 0 bases from J; junction bases left unmatched: 5. The length of the CDR3 is 16 residues.

This rearrangement joins TRBV30 to TRBJ1-3; no reliable D call. This CDR3 has 14 amino acids. Germline-derived CDR1 and CDR2 are GTSNPN and SVGIG (reference sequence). Trimming shortened V by 1 base and J by 0 bases, and 7 bases separated the two germline ends. The CDR3 spells CAWSETVSGNTIYF. Here the CDR3 DNA reads TGTGCCTGGAGTGAAACAGTCTCTGGAAACACCATATATTTT. Full variable domain (missing parts from reference TRBV30 and TRBJ1-3): SQTIHQWPATLVQPVGSPLSLECTVEGTSNPNLYWYRQAAGRGLQLLFYSVGIGQISSEVPQNLSASRPQDRQFILSSKKLLLSDSGFYLCAWSETVSGNTIYFGEGSWLTVV.

This chain connects TRBV5-1 to TRBJ1-1; 7 bases fit TRBD1. V was clipped by 3 bases and J by 5 bases; unmatched bases: 7. CDR3 length: 14 residues. Germline loops: CDR1 SGHRS, CDR2 YFSETQ. CDR3 sequence reads: CASSWDRRGTEAFF. CDR3 nucleotide sequence: TGCGCCAGCAGCTGGGACAGACGCGGAACTGAAGCTTTCTTT.

The V gene is TRBV4-1, the J gene TRBJ1-6, with 8 nucleotides matching TRBD1. CDR1 is MGHRA, CDR2 YSYEKL, per germline. V lost 3 bases, J lost 0 bases, and 16 bases stayed unmatched. The CDR3 runs 21 residues. The CDR3 region has the DNA TGCGCCAGCAGCCACCCATCGACAGGGGCCCACCCGAGCTCCTATAATTCACCCCTCCACTTT. Translated, it gives CASSHPSTGAHPSSYNSPLHF.

The table lists this clone with a count of one. The V and J genes are TRBV18 and TRBJ1-6, with D possibly TRBD1 on 5 matching bases. The CDR3 covers 14 residues. V lost 5 bases and J lost 11, with 16 bases in between. Germline lookup yields CDR1 KGHSH and CDR2 LQKENI. CDR3: CASSTGDGSPPLHF. The CDR3 coding sequence is TGTGCCAGCTCAACGGGGGACGGCTCTCCACCCCTCCACTTT.

The V and J genes are TRBV7-9 and TRBJ1-5; D possibly corresponds to TRBD1 (5 bases). With 3 bases removed from V and 0 bases from J, the gap between germline ends came to 9 bases. CDR3 length equals 15 residues. Germline CDR1 reads SEHNR; CDR2 reads FQNEAQ (reference sequence). The CDR3 region has the DNA TGTGCCAGCAGCTTCGGGGGTAATAGCAATCAGCCCCAGCATTTT. Protein product: CASSFGGNSNQPQHF. Drawing the rest from reference TRBV7-9 and TRBJ1-5, the complete variable domain is DTGVSQNPRHKITKRGQNVTFRCDPISEHNRLYWYRQTLGQGPEFLTYFQNEAQLEKSRLLSDRFSAERPKGSFSTLEIQRTEQGDSAMYLCASSFGGNSNQPQHFGDGTRLSIL.

This chain connects TRBV27 to TRBJ2-5; possibly TRBD2 for D (6 bases). The CDR3 extends over 16 amino acids. Trimming shortened V by 2 bases and J by 1 base, and 14 bases separated the two germline ends. Germline values: CDR1 MNHEY, CDR2 SMNVEV (reference sequence). The CDR3 here is CASSLGPTRGQETQYF. CDR3 nucleotide sequence: TGTGCCAGCAGTTTAGGGCCGACTAGGGGCCAAGAGACCCAGTACTTC.

This chain connects TRBV7-6 to TRBJ2-1; 9 bases map to TRBD1. Unmatched junction bases numbered 5, after V lost 4 bases and J lost 7 bases. Germline V CDR1 and CDR2: SGHVS, FNYEAQ. The CDR3 spans 14 residues. CDR3 amino acids: CASSWTGEANEQFF. The DNA for the CDR3 is TGTGCCAGCAGCTGGACAGGGGAGGCTAATGAGCAGTTCTTC.

The chain uses TRBV4-2 and TRBJ1-3, with D perhaps TRBD1 (6 bases). The CDR3 is 16 residues long. Looked up from germline, CDR1 is LGHNA and CDR2 is YNFKEQ. V dropped 1 base and J dropped 3 bases, with 13 bases sitting between them. CDR3 in amino acids: CASSQVGAGDGNTIYF. CDR3 sequence (DNA): TGTGCCAGCAGCCAAGTAGGGGCAGGGGATGGAAACACCATATATTTT.